A single T cell receptor beta chain is shown here with its context. No antigen is known for it. The sample originates from a study of T cell responses to AZD1222 COVID-19 vaccine. CDR1 and CDR2 from the germline V gene are MGHDK and SYGVNS. The CDR3 length is 15 residues. Deletions cut 1 base from V and 5 bases from J, with 14 bases between. This table comes from immunoSEQ multiplex PCR, and its TCRdb copy is limited to in-frame clones, with some not included. The data hold 84,000 or so clones, with 70% to 90% observed a single time. Study conclusions and caveats: Females made up more of the donors, who were largely white British, and clonal diversity may have come out too low. Targets within unmutated variant regions were reportedly found for nearly half of spike-specific TCRs.

This specimen consisted of peripheral blood, obtained on day 0 of MenACWY control vaccination. The sequence was collected from an adult in good health. The rearrangement uses TRBV25-1 and TRBJ1-1; possible D gene TRBD1, 6 bases. The CDR3 region is CASSESRGGMTEAFF. The CDR3, as DNA: TGTGCCAGCAGTGAATCAAGGGGGGGGATGACTGAAGCTTTCTTT. The full variable domain, rest sourced from reference TRBV25-1 and TRBJ1-1, is EADIYQTPRYLVIGTGKKITLECSQTMGHDKMYWYQQDPGMELHLIHYSYGVNSTEKGDLSSESTVSRIRTEHFPLTLESARPSHTSQYLCASSESRGGMTEAFFGQGTRLTVV.